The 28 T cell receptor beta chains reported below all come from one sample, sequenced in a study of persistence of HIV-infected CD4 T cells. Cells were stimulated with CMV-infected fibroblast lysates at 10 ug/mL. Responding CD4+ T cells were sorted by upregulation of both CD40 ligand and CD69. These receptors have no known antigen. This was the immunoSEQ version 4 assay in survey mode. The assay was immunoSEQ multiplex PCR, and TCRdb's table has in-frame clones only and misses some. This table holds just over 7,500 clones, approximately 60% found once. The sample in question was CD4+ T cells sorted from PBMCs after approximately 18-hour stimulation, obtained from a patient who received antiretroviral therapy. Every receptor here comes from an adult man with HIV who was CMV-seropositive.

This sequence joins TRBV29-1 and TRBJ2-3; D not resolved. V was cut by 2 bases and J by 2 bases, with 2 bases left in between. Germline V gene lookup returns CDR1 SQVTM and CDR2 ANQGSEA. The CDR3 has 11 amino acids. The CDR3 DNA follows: TGCAGCGTTGAATTCACAGATACGCAGTATTTT. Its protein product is CSVEFTDTQYF.

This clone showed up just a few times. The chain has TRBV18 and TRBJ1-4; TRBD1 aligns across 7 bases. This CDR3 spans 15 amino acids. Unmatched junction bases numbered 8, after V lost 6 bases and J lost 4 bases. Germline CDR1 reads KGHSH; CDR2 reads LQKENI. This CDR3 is CASSQQQGNNEKLFF. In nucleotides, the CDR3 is TGTGCCAGCTCCCAACAACAGGGGAATAATGAAAAACTGTTTTTT.

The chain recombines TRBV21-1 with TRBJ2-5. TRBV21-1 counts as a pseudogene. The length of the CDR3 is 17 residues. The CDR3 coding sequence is TGTGCCAGCAGCAAAGAGCCCCCGGGACGGATTCAAGAGACCCAGTACTTC. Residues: CASSKEPPGRIQETQYF.

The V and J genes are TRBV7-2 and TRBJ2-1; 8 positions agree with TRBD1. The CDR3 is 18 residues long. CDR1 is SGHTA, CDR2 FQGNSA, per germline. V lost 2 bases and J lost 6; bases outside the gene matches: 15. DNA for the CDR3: TGTGCCAGCAGCTTACATATCACGCGGACAGGGAAGGCCAATGAGCAGTTCTTC. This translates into CASSLHITRTGKANEQFF.

As DNA, the CDR3 is TGTGCCAGCAAAGGGGCCGTCCACAATGAGCAGTTCTTC. Protein product: CASKGAVHNEQFF. The chain uses TRBV6-5 and TRBJ2-1; D possibly corresponds to TRBD1 (5 bases). This CDR3 has 13 residues. The ends were cut back, 7 bases at V and 5 bases at J, with 12 bases in the middle. Germline V gene data show CDR1 as MNHEY and CDR2 as SVGAGI.

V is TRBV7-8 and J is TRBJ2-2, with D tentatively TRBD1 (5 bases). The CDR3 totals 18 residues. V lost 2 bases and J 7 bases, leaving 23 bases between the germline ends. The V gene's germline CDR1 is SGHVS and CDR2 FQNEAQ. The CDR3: CASSLNTMGREYIGELFF. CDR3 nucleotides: TGTGCCAGCAGCTTAAATACGATGGGGCGAGAGTATATCGGGGAGCTGTTTTTT.

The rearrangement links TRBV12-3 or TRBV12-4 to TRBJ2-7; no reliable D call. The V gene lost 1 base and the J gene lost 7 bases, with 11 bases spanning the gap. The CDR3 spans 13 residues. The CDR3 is CASSLDSLSEQYF. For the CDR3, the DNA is TGTGCCAGCAGTTTAGACAGCCTCTCAGAGCAGTACTTC.

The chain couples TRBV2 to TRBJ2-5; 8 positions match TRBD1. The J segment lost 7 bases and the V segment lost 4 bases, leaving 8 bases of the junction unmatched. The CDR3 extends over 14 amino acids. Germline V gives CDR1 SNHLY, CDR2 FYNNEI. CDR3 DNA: TGTGCCAGCAGTGCAGGACAGGGAGGAGGGACCCAGTACTTC. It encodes CASSAGQGGGTQYF.

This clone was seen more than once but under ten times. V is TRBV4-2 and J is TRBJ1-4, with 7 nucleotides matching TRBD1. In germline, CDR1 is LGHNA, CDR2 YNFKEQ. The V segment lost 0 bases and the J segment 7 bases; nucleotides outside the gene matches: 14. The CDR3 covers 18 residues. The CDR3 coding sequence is TGTGCCAGCAGCCAAGACTTTAGGGGGCGCGATTGGGGTGAAAAACTGTTTTTT. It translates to CASSQDFRGRDWGEKLFF.

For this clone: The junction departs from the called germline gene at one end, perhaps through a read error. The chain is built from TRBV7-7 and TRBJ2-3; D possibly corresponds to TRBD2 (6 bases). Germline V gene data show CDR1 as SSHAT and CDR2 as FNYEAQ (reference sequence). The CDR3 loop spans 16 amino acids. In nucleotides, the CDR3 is TGTGCTAGCAGCTTAGGCGTCGGCGGGCAGGGAGGTACGCAGTATTTT. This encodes CASSLGVGGQGGTQYF.

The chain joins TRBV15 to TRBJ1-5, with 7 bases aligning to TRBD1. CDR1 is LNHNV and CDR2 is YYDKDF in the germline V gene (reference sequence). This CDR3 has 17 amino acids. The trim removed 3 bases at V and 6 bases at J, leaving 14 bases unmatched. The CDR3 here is CATSRLTTGSRSQPQHF. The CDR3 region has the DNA TGTGCCACCAGCAGGTTAACGACAGGGTCCCGTTCTCAGCCCCAGCATTTT.

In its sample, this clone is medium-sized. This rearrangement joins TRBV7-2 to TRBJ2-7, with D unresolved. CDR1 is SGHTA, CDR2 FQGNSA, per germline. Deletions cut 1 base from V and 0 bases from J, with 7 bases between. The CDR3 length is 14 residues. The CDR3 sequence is CASSLDLNSYEQYF. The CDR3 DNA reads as TGTGCCAGCAGCTTAGATCTGAACTCCTACGAGCAGTACTTC.

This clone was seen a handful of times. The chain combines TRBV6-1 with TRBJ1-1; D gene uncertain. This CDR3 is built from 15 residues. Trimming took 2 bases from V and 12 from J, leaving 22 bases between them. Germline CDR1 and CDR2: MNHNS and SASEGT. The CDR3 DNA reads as TGTGCCAGCAGTGAAAATGGGCGGCGGCGAACACTGACTTTCTTT. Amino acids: CASSENGRRRTLTFF.

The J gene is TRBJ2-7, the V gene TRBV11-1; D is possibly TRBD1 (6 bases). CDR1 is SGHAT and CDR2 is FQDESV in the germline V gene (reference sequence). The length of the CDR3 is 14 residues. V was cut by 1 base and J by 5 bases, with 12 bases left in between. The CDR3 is CASSLDRASHEQYF. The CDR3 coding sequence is TGTGCCAGCAGCTTAGACAGGGCCAGTCACGAGCAGTACTTC.

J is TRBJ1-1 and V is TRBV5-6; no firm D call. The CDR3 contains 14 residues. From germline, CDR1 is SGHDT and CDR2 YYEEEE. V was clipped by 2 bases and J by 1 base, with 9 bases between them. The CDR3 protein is CASSFLEANTEAFF. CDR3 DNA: TGTGCCAGCAGCTTTCTGGAGGCGAACACTGAAGCTTTCTTT.

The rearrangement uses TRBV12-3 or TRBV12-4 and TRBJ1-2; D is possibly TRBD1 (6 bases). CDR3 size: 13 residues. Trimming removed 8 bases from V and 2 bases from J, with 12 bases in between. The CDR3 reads CASGTGRNYGYTF. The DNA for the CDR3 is TGTGCCAGCGGTACAGGGAGAAACTATGGCTACACCTTC.

The CDR3: CATSRDEGGGNQPQHF. The CDR3 DNA is TGTGCCACCAGCAGAGATGAAGGGGGCGGCAATCAGCCCCAGCATTTT. The chain carries TRBV15 and TRBJ1-5; 7 bases fit TRBD1. This CDR3 has 16 residues. Germline V gene sequence: CDR1 LNHNV, CDR2 YYDKDF (reference sequence). With 0 bases clipped from V and 2 bases from J, the junction kept 4 bases outside the gene matches.

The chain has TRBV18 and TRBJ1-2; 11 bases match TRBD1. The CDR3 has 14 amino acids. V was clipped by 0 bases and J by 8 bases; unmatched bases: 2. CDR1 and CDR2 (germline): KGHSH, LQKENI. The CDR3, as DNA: TGTGCCAGCTCACCACCCGGACAGGGGGCCGGCTACACCTTC. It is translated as CASSPPGQGAGYTF.

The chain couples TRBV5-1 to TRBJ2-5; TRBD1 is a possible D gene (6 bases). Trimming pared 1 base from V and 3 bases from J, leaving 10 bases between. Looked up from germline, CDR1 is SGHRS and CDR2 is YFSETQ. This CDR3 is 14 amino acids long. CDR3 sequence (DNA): TGCGCCAGCAGCTTGAGACAGGACAAAGAGACCCAGTACTTC. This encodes CASSLRQDKETQYF. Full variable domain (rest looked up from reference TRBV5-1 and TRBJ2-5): KAGVTQTPRYLIKTRGQQVTLSCSPISGHRSVSWYQQTPGQGLQFLFEYFSETQRNKGNFPGRFSGRQFSNSRSEMNVSTLELGDSALYLCASSLRQDKETQYFGPGTRLLVL.

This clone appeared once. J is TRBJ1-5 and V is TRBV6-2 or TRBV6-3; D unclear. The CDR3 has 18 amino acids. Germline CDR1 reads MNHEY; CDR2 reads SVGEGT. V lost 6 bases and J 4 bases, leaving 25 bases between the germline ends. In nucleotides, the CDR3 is TGTGCCAGCAGCCCTGACCCGACAACCCCAATAGCAAATCAGCCCCAGCATTTT. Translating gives CASSPDPTTPIANQPQHF.

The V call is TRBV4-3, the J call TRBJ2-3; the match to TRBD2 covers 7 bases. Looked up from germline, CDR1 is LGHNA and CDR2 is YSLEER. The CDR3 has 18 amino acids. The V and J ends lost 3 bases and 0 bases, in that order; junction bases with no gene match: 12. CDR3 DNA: TGCGCCAGCAGCCAGTTAGCGGGTGGGGGTACTAGCACAGATACGCAGTATTTT. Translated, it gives CASSQLAGGGTSTDTQYF.

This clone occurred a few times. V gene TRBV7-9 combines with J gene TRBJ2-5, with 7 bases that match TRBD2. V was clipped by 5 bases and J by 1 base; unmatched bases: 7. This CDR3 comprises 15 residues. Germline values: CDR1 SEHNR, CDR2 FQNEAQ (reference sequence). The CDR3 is CASSNRLALQETQYF. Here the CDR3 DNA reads TGTGCCAGCAGCAACCGACTAGCCCTCCAAGAGACCCAGTACTTC.

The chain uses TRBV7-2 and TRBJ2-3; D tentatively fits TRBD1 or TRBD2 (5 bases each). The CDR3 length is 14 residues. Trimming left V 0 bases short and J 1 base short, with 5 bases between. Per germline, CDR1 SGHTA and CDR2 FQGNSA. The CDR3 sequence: CASSLAGGTDTQYF. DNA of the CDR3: TGTGCCAGCAGCTTAGCGGGGGGCACAGATACGCAGTATTTT.

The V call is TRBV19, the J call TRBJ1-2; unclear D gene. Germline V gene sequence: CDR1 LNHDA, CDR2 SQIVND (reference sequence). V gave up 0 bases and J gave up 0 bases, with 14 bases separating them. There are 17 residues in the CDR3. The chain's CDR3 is CASSIDQSTGANYGYTF. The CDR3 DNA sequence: TGTGCCAGTAGTATAGATCAAAGCACGGGAGCTAACTATGGCTACACCTTC. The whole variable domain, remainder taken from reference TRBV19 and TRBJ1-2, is DGGITQSPKYLFRKEGQNVTLSCEQNLNHDAMYWYRQDPGQGLRLIYYSQIVNDFQKGDIAEGYSVSREKKESFPLTVTSAQKNPTAFYLCASSIDQSTGANYGYTFGSGTRLTVV.

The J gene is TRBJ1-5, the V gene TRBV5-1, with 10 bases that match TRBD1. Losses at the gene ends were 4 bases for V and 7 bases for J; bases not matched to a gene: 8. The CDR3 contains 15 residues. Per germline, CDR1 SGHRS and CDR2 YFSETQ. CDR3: CASSPGTGEEQPQHF. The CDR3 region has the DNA TGCGCCAGCAGCCCGGGGACAGGGGAGGAACAGCCCCAGCATTTT.

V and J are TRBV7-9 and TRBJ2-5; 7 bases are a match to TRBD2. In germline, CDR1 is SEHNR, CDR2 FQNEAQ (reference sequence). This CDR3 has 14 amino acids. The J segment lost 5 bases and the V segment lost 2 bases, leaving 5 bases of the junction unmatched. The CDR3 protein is CASSLNQGGETQYF. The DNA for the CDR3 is TGTGCCAGCAGCTTAAATCAGGGAGGGGAGACCCAGTACTTC.

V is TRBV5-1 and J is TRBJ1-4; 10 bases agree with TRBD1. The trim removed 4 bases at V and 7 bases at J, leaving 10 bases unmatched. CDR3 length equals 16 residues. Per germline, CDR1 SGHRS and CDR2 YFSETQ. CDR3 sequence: CASSLPVGQGGEKLFF. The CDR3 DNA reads TGCGCCAGCAGCCTTCCCGTTGGACAGGGGGGTGAAAAACTGTTTTTT.

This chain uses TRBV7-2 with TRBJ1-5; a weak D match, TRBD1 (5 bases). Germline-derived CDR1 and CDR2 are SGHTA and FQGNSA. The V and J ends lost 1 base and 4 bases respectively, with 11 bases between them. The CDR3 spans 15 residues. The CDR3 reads CASSLEAGLNQPQHF. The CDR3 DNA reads TGTGCCAGCAGCTTAGAGGCAGGGTTAAATCAGCCCCAGCATTTT. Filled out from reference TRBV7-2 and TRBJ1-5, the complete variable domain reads GAGVSQSPSNKVTEKGKDVELRCDPISGHTALYWYRQSLGQGLEFLIYFQGNSAPDKSGLPSDRFSAERTGGSVSTLTIQRTQQEDSAVYLCASSLEAGLNQPQHFGDGTRLSIL.